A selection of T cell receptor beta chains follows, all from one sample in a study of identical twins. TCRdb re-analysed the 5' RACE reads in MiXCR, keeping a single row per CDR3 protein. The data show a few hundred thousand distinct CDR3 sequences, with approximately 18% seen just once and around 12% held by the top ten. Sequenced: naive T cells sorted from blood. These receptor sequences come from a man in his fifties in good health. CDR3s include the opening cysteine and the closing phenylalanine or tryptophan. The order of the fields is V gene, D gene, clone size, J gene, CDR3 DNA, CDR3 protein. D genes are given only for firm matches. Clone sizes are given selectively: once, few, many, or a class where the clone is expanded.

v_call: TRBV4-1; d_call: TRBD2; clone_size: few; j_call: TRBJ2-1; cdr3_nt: TGCGCCAGCAGCCCCGCTAGCGGGGCAGGGGTATACAATGAGCAGTTCTTC; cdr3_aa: CASSPASGAGVYNEQFF
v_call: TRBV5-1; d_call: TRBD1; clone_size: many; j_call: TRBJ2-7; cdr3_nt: TGCGCCAGCAGCACCGGGACAGTTTCCTACGAGCAGTACTTC; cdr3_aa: CASSTGTVSYEQYF
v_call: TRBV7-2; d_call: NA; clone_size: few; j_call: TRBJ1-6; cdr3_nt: TGTGCCAGCAGCTTATCTACGGGGAGAGCCTTCAATTCACCCCTCCACTTT; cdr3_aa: CASSLSTGRAFNSPLHF
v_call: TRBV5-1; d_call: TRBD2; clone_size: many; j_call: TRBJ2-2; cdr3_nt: TGCGCCAGCAGCTTGGAACTAGCGCGGACCGGGGAGCTGTTTTTT; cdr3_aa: CASSLELARTGELFF
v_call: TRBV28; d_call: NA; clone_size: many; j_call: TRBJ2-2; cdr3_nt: TGTGCCAGCAGTTTCCAGATAGCCGGGGAGCTGTTTTTT; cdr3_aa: CASSFQIAGELFF
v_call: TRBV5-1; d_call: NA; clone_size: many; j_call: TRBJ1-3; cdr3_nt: TGCGCCAGCAGCTTAGGGCGGGTCTCTGGAAACACCATATATTTT; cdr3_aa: CASSLGRVSGNTIYF
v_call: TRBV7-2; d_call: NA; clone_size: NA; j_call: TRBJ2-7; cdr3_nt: TGTGCCAGCAGCCCCCGAAATCTACTTAGTAACTCCTACGAGCAGTACTTC; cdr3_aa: CASSPRNLLSNSYEQYF
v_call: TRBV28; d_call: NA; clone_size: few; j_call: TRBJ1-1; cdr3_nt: TGTGCCAGCATTCAAAGGGGACACACTGAAGCTTTCTTT; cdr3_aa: CASIQRGHTEAFF
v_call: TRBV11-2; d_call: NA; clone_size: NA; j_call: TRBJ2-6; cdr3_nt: TGTGCCAGCAGCTCTTCTAATTACGGGGCCAACGTCCTGACTTTC; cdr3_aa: CASSSSNYGANVLTF
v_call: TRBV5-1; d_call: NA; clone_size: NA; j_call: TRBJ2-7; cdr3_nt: TGCGCCAGCACACTTCAGGACGGAACCTACGAGCAGTACTTC; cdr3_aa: CASTLQDGTYEQYF
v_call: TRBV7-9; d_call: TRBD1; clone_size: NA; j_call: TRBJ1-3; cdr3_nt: TGTGCCAGCAGGCGACAGGGTGACTCTGGAAACACCATATATTTT; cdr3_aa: CASRRQGDSGNTIYF
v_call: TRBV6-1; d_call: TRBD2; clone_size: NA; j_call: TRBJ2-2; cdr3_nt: TGTGCCAGCAGCCGGACTAGCGGGAGTGGCACCGGGGAGCTGTTTTTT; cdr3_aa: CASSRTSGSGTGELFF
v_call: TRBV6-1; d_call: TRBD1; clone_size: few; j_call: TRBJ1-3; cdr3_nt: TGTGCCAGCAGTACCGGGACAGAAAACACCATATATTTT; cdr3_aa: CASSTGTENTIYF
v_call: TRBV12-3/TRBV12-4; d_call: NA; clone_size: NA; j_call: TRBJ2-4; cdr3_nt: TGTGCCAGCAGTTTCGGGGAAATCCAGTACTTC; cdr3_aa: CASSFGEIQYF
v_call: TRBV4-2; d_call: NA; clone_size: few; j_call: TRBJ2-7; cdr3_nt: TGTGCCAGCAGCCAAGAATCGGCAGGTTTCTCCTACGAGCAGTACTTC; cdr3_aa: CASSQESAGFSYEQYF
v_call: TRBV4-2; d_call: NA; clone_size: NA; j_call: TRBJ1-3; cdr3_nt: TGTGCCAGCAGCCAAGATCAGGGCACCGTCTCTGGAAACACCATATATTTT; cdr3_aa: CASSQDQGTVSGNTIYF
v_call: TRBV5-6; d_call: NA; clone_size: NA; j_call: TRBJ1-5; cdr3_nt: TGTGCCAGCAGCTTCATAGGGGAAAGTCAGCCCCAGCATTTT; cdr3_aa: CASSFIGESQPQHF
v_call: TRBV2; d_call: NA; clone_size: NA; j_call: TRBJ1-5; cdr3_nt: TGTGCCAGCTGTCTAAATGGGGGCAATCAGCCCCAGCATTTT; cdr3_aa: CASCLNGGNQPQHF
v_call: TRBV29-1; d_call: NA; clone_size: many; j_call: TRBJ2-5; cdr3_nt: TGCAGCACTCGACAGGTTGTCACAGAGACCCAGTACTTC; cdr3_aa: CSTRQVVTETQYF
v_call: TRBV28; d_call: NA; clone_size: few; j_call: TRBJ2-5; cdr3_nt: TGTGCCAGCAGTTCCGTCTCGGGGGAGACCCAGTACTTC; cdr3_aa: CASSSVSGETQYF
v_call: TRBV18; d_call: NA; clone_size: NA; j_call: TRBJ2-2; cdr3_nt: TGTGCCAGCTCACCCGATGCGAACACCGGGGAGCTGTTTTTT; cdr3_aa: CASSPDANTGELFF
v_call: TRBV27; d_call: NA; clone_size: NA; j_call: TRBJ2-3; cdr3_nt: TGTGCCAGCAGTTTATACCCGGGAGAAGTCACAGATACGCAGTATTTT; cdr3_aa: CASSLYPGEVTDTQYF
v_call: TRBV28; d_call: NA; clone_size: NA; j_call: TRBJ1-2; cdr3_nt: TGTGCCAGCACCCCGGGTCCCTATGGCTACACCTTC; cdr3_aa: CASTPGPYGYTF
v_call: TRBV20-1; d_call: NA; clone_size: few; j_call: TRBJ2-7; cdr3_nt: TGCAGTGGCACGCAGGGATGGGAGCAGTACTTC; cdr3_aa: CSGTQGWEQYF
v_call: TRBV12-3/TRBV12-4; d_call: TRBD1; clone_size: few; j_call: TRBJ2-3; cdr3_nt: TGTGCCAGCGGCCCCCAGGACAGGGGAGGTGATACGCAGTATTTT; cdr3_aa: CASGPQDRGGDTQYF
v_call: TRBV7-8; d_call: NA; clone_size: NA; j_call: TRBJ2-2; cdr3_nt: TGTGCCAGCAGCTTAGTTCGGGGGGGGGAGCTGTTTTTT; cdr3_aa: CASSLVRGGELFF
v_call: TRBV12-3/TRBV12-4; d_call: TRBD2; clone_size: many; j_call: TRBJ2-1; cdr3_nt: TGTGCCAGCAGCCCAGCACTAGCGGTAATGGAGCAGTTCTTC; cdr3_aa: CASSPALAVMEQFF
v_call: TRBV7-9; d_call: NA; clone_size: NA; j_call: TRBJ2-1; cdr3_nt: TGTGCCAGCAGCTTTGCGGCTATCATCAATGAGCAGTTCTTC; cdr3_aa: CASSFAAIINEQFF
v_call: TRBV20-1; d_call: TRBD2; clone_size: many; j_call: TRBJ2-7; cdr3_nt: TGCAGTGCTAGAGGGGGACTAGCGGACTACGAGCAGTACTTC; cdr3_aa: CSARGGLADYEQYF
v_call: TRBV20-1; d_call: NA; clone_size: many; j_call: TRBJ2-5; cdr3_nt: TGCAGTGCTAGGGTACTAGAGACCCAGTACTTC; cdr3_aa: CSARVLETQYF
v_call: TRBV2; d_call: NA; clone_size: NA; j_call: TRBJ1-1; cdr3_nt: TGTGCCAGCAGTGGAGAGGCGAACACTGAAGCTTTCTTT; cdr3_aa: CASSGEANTEAFF
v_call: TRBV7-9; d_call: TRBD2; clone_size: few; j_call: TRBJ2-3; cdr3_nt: TGTGCCAGCAGCTTTAGCGGGCCTGTCGCGGATACGCAGTATTTT; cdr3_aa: CASSFSGPVADTQYF
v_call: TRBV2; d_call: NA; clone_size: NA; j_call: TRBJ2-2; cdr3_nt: TGTGCCAGCAGTGAGGGTGGCTACACCGGGGAGCTGTTTTTT; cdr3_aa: CASSEGGYTGELFF
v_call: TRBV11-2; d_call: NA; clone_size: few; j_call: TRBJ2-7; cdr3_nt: TGTGCCAGCAGCTTAGGTCCGTACCCTTACGAGCAGTACTTC; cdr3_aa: CASSLGPYPYEQYF
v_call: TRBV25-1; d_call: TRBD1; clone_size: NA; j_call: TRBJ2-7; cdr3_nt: TGTGCCAGCAGTGATCCCGGGACAGGGGACGACGAGCAGTACTTC; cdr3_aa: CASSDPGTGDDEQYF
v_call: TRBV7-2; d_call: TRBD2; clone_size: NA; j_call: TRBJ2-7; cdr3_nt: TGTGCCAGCAGCTCCGCTAGCGGGAGGGCCGTCGAGCAGTACTTC; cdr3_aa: CASSSASGRAVEQYF
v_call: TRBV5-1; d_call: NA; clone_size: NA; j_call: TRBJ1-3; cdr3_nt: TGCGCCAGCAGCTCCGACTCTGGAAACACCATATATTTT; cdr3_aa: CASSSDSGNTIYF
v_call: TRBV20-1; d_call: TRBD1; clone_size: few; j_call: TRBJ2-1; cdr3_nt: TGCAGTGCTAGAAACTCGGACAGGGGGCTGAATGAGCAGTTCTTC; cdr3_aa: CSARNSDRGLNEQFF
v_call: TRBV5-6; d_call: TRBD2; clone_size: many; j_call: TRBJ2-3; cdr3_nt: TGTGCCAGCAGCCTTACTAGCGGGGGGGCCTTGGATACGCAGTATTTT; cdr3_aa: CASSLTSGGALDTQYF
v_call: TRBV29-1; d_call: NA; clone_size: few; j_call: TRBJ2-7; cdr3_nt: TGCAGCGTTGAAGATTCGCTGAGGGCCGAGCAGTACTTC; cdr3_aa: CSVEDSLRAEQYF
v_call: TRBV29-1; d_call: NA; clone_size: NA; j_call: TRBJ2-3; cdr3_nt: TGCAGCGTTGAAGATCTGTTTCAAGATACGCAGTATTTT; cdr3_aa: CSVEDLFQDTQYF
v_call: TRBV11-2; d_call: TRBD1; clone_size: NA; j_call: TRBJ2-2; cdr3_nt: TGTGCCAGCAGTCGGACAGGGGCAAACACCGGGGAGCTGTTTTTT; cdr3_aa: CASSRTGANTGELFF
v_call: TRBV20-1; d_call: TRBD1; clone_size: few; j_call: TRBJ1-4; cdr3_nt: TGCAGTGCTAGCTTGGGGACAGCCGGTGAAAAACTGTTTTTT; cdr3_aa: CSASLGTAGEKLFF
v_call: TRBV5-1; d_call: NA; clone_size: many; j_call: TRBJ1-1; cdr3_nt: TGCGCCAGCAGCTTGGCGGGGGCTTACCGGAACACTGAAGCTTTCTTT; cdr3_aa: CASSLAGAYRNTEAFF
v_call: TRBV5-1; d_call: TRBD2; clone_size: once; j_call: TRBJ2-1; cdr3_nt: TGCGCCAGCAGCCAACGACTAGCCGGAGGTTTATTTAATGAGCAGTTCTTC; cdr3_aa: CASSQRLAGGLFNEQFF
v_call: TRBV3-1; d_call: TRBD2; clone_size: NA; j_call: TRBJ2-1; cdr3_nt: TGTGCCAGCAGCCAGCGGACTAGCGGGAGGCCTTCTTTCGGGGAGCAGTTCTTC; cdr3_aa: CASSQRTSGRPSFGEQFF
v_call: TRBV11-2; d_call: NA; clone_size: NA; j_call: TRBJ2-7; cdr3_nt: TGTGCCAGCAGCTTGGCTAACGACTACGAGCAGTACTTC; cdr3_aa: CASSLANDYEQYF
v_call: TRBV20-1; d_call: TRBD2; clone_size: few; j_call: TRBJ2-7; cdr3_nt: TGCAGCTCGGGACTAGCGTACTCCTACGAGCAGTACTTC; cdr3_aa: CSSGLAYSYEQYF
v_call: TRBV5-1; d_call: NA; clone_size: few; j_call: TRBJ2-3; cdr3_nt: TGCGCCAGCAGCTTGGAGGGGAAGGCCTCAGATACGCAGTATTTT; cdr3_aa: CASSLEGKASDTQYF
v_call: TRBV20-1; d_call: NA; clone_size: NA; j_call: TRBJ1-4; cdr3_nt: TGCAGTGCTAGGCCCCTTGTAGGGGCAACTAATGAAAAACTGTTTTTT; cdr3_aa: CSARPLVGATNEKLFF
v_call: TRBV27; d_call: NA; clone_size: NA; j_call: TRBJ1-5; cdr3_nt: TGTGCCAGCAGTTTCTCGGGAAATGGTCAGCCCCAGCATTTT; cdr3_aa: CASSFSGNGQPQHF
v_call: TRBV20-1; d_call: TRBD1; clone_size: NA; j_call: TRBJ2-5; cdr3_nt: TGCAGTGCCGACAGGGGGTGGAGAGAGACCCAGTACTTC; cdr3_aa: CSADRGWRETQYF
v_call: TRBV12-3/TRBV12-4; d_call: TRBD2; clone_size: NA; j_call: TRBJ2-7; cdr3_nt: TGTGCCAGCAGTTCCAGCGGGACTAGCGGCTACGAGCAGTACTTC; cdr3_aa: CASSSSGTSGYEQYF
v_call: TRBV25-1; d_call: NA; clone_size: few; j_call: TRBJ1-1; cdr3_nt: TGTGCCAGCAGTGCTACAGGGAGTTGGGACACTGAAGCTTTCTTT; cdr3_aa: CASSATGSWDTEAFF
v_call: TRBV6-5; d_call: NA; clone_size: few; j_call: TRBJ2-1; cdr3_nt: TGTGCCAGCAGTTACCCCGGACCGCTTTACAATGAGCAGTTCTTC; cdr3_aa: CASSYPGPLYNEQFF
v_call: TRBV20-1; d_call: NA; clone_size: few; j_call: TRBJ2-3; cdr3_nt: TGCTCTACTAACAGGGCGGCTAGCACAGATACGCAGTATTTT; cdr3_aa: CSTNRAASTDTQYF